Listed here are 20 T cell receptor beta chains from one sample, sequenced in a study of cytomegalovirus exposure and HLA in healthy donors. Method: immunoSEQ multiplex PCR; TCRdb's copy keeps in-frame clones and lacks some. The sample includes about 120,000 clones, approximately 88% of them seen just once. The specimen sequenced was PBMCs. The source of these receptors is a woman under 30 in good health and CMV-seropositive.

The chain employs TRBV9 and TRBJ1-2, with a possible D match to TRBD1 (6 bases). The V end was cut by 1 base, the J end by 4 bases, with 14 bases between. The CDR3 has 15 residues. Germline-derived CDR1 and CDR2 are SGDLS and YYNGEE. The CDR3 spells CASSVQETGTYGYTF. CDR3 nucleotide sequence: TGTGCCAGCAGCGTACAGGAGACAGGAACCTATGGCTACACCTTC.

The J gene is TRBJ2-6, the V gene TRBV7-9, with D tentatively TRBD2 (5 bases). This CDR3 spans 15 amino acids. Germline V gene lookup returns CDR1 SEHNR and CDR2 FQNEAQ (reference sequence). With 5 bases removed from V and 4 bases from J, the gap between germline ends came to 12 bases. The CDR3 sequence is CASSRRGLGANVLTF. The CDR3 DNA sequence: TGTGCCAGCAGCCGCCGCGGGTTGGGGGCCAACGTCCTGACTTTC. Based on the CDR3 plus reference TRBV7-9 and TRBJ2-6, the full variable domain is DTGVSQNPRHKITKRGQNVTFRCDPISEHNRLYWYRQTLGQGPEFLTYFQNEAQLEKSRLLSDRFSAERPKGSFSTLEIQRTEQGDSAMYLCASSRRGLGANVLTFGAGSRLTVL.

The chain links TRBV11-2 to TRBJ1-3; the D gene is possibly TRBD1 (5 bases). The CDR3 is 13 amino acids. V was pared by 5 bases and J by 9 bases, with 14 bases between. Germline CDR1 and CDR2: SGHAT and FQNNGV. The CDR3 coding sequence is TGTGCCAGCAGCCAGGCGGGGGGACGCACCATATATTTT. Translating it yields CASSQAGGRTIYF.

The chain recombines TRBV19 with TRBJ2-7; 10 bases are shared with TRBD2. CDR3 length: 18 amino acids. Germline CDR1 reads LNHDA; CDR2 reads SQIVND (reference sequence). Germline trimming cut 5 bases from V and 3 bases from J; bases unmatched to any gene: 16. Written as DNA, the CDR3 is TGTGCCAGTAGTCGGCAGGAAGCGGGGGGGCAGAAGGTCTACGAGCAGTACTTC. This encodes CASSRQEAGGQKVYEQYF.

The chain joins TRBV27 to TRBJ2-1; the match to TRBD2 covers 9 bases. V dropped 2 bases and J dropped 2; count of bases not matched to a gene: 4. From germline, CDR1 is MNHEY and CDR2 SMNVEV (reference sequence). The CDR3 is 16 amino acids. Written as DNA, the CDR3 is TGTGCCAGCAGTTTAACTAGCGGGTTGACCTACAATGAGCAGTTCTTC. It is translated as CASSLTSGLTYNEQFF.

CDR3 residues: CASTTVPGTANFEAFF. CDR3 bases: TGTGCCAGCACCACCGTTCCCGGGACAGCAAATTTCGAAGCTTTCTTT. J is TRBJ1-1 and V is TRBV28, with 7 bases lining up with TRBD1. Germline V gene lookup returns CDR1 MDHEN and CDR2 SYDVKM. The ends lost 7 bases at V and 8 bases at J; junction bases unmatched: 19. The CDR3 runs to 16 residues.

This chain joins TRBV2 and TRBJ1-6; D remains unclear. The CDR3 extends over 14 amino acids. With 3 bases removed from V and 14 bases from J, the gap between germline ends came to 17 bases. CDR1 and CDR2 (germline): SNHLY, FYNNEI. The CDR3 DNA sequence: TGTGCCAGCAGTGACCAAACTGCCCAACTTGCCCTCCACTTT. It translates to CASSDQTAQLALHF.

This chain uses TRBV19 with TRBJ1-1, with TRBD1 as a possible D gene (6 bases). The CDR3 runs to 16 residues. V dropped 3 bases and J dropped 0 bases, with 14 bases sitting between them. Germline lookup yields CDR1 LNHDA and CDR2 SQIVND (reference sequence). The CDR3 reads CASSMIRGGVNTEAFF. The DNA of the CDR3 is TGTGCCAGTAGTATGATAAGGGGGGGTGTGAACACTGAAGCTTTCTTT.

The genes are TRBV7-8 and TRBJ1-2; 7 bases are a match to TRBD1. The germline V gene has CDR1 SGHVS and CDR2 FQNEAQ. This CDR3 has 13 residues. V lost 3 bases and J lost 3; bases outside the gene matches: 1. As DNA, the CDR3 is TGTGCCAGCAGCTTTGACAGGGACTATGGCTACACCTTC. Protein: CASSFDRDYGYTF. Full variable domain (rest looked up from reference TRBV7-8 and TRBJ1-2): GAGVSQSPRYKVAKRGQDVALRCDPISGHVSLFWYQQALGQGPEFLTYFQNEAQLDKSGLPSDRFFAERPEGSVSTLKIQRTQQEDSAVYLCASSFDRDYGYTFGSGTRLTVV.

The genes are TRBV7-2 and TRBJ2-4, with a possible D match to TRBD2 (5 bases). Germline assignment: CDR1 SGHTA and CDR2 FQGNSA. CDR3 length: 16 residues. Trimming pared 1 base from V and 0 bases from J, leaving 10 bases between. Here the CDR3 reads CASSLDGGLAKNIQYF. For the CDR3, the DNA is TGTGCCAGCAGCTTAGATGGAGGACTAGCCAAAAACATTCAGTACTTC.

The chain combines TRBV7-9 with TRBJ1-5; TRBD1 might be the D (6 bases). Trimming removed 4 bases at V and 1 base at J, with 11 bases between. Germline V gene data show CDR1 as SEHNR and CDR2 as FQNEAQ (reference sequence). The CDR3 extends over 15 amino acids. The CDR3 DNA sequence: TGTGCCAGCAGCTCCGCAGGGGACAGCAATCAGCCCCAGCATTTT. It is translated as CASSSAGDSNQPQHF.

This rearrangement joins TRBV27 to TRBJ2-7; TRBD1 aligns across 8 bases. J lost 1 base, V lost 4 bases, and 15 bases had no gene match. There are 18 residues in the CDR3. Germline loops: CDR1 MNHEY, CDR2 SMNVEV (reference sequence). CDR3 region: CASSSRISGGPTSYEQYF. The CDR3 coding sequence is TGTGCCAGCAGTTCCCGAATCTCAGGGGGCCCTACTTCCTACGAGCAGTACTTC.

The rearrangement uses TRBV7-2 and TRBJ1-3; D ambiguous. The germline V gene encodes CDR1 SGHTA and CDR2 FQGNSA. The CDR3 is 14 amino acids. V was trimmed by 5 bases and J by 2 bases, leaving 10 bases between them. CDR3 bases: TGTGCCAGCAGCCGGGGAATTGCTGGAAACACCATATATTTT. This encodes CASSRGIAGNTIYF. Filled out from reference TRBV7-2 and TRBJ1-3, the complete variable domain reads GAGVSQSPSNKVTEKGKDVELRCDPISGHTALYWYRQSLGQGLEFLIYFQGNSAPDKSGLPSDRFSAERTGGSVSTLTIQRTQQEDSAVYLCASSRGIAGNTIYFGEGSWLTVV.

This chain uses TRBV6-1 with TRBJ2-3; 9 bases fit TRBD2. The CDR3 extends over 14 amino acids. Germline-derived CDR1 and CDR2 are MNHNS and SASEGT. Trimming cost V 6 bases and J 6 bases; bases outside gene matches: 7. The CDR3: CASRRGGTADTQYF. The CDR3 DNA follows: TGTGCCAGCAGGCGGGGGGGTACCGCGGATACGCAGTATTTT.

This clone occurred once. The CDR3 DNA is TGTGCCAGCAGTCCCGCGACGGGACAGCTCTATGGCTACACCTTC. This codes for CASSPATGQLYGYTF. The chain joins TRBV27 to TRBJ1-2; 7 nucleotides match TRBD1. Germline CDR1 is MNHEY and CDR2 is SMNVEV (reference sequence). The CDR3 totals 15 residues. The J segment lost 4 bases and the V segment lost 5 bases, leaving 10 bases of the junction unmatched.

The chain combines TRBV14 with TRBJ1-5; D is unclear. The V end was cut by 0 bases, the J end by 6 bases, with 6 bases between. The CDR3 sequence is 13 residues long. Germline CDR1 and CDR2: SGHDN and FVKESK. Here the CDR3 DNA reads TGTGCCAGCAGCCAAGATAGGAGTCAGCCCCAGCATTTT. Protein sequence: CASSQDRSQPQHF.

The rearrangement uses TRBV7-3 and TRBJ2-1, with D perhaps TRBD1 (6 bases). This CDR3 has 15 residues. Per the germline V gene, CDR1 is SGHTA and CDR2 is FQGTGA. Trimming took 5 bases from V and 4 from J, leaving 15 bases between them. CDR3 sequence reads: CASSPARTVYNEQFF. CDR3 bases: TGTGCCAGCAGCCCAGCAAGGACAGTTTACAATGAGCAGTTCTTC.

The V gene is TRBV11-3, the J gene TRBJ2-7, with a possible D match to TRBD2 (5 bases). The CDR3 totals 15 residues. V gave up 4 bases and J gave up 1 base, with 14 bases separating them. CDR1 is SGHNT and CDR2 is YENEEA in the germline V gene. This CDR3 reads CASSSRGIKSYEQYF. CDR3 DNA sequence: TGTGCCAGCAGCTCCCGGGGAATCAAATCCTACGAGCAGTACTTC.

The chain combines TRBV23-1 with TRBJ1-5, with 7 bases aligning to TRBD1. TRBV23-1 is an open reading frame whose function is uncertain. V shed 4 bases, J shed 6 bases, and the junction held 12 bases outside the gene matches. The CDR3 covers 16 residues. Here the CDR3 reads CASSRSGGQGRQPQHF. As DNA, the CDR3 is TGCGCCAGCAGTCGGTCAGGGGGGCAGGGGCGTCAGCCCCAGCATTTT.

The rearrangement joins TRBV7-2 to TRBJ1-1; D not resolved. Trimming stripped 5 bases from V and 7 bases from J, with 11 bases between. Germline V gene sequence: CDR1 SGHTA, CDR2 FQGNSA. The CDR3 sequence is 12 residues long. DNA of the CDR3: TGTGCCAGCAGCCTCTATACTAGTGAAGCTTTCTTT. Protein product: CASSLYTSEAFF.